Below are 8 T cell receptor beta chains sequenced from a single sample in a study of cytomegalovirus exposure and HLA in healthy donors. Generated by immunoSEQ multiplex PCR, the TCRdb table keeps only in-frame clones and is missing some. The data contain over 120,000 clones, about 88% of them seen just once; the ten biggest clones take up 9%. The sample taken for sequencing was PBMCs. These receptors all come from a woman between 18 and 29 years old in good health and CMV-seropositive.

The V call is TRBV2, the J call TRBJ2-7, with D hard to call. Germline assignment: CDR1 SNHLY and CDR2 FYNNEI. Trimming stripped 5 bases from V and 0 bases from J, with 11 bases between. The CDR3 is 14 residues long. The CDR3 nucleotides read TGTGCCAGCAGTTCAGACCGGAGCTCCTACGAGCAGTACTTC. Translation gives CASSSDRSSYEQYF.

Only one count was recorded for this clone. The V call is TRBV28, the J call TRBJ1-6; D unresolved. V lost 7 bases and J 0 bases, leaving 7 bases between the germline ends. Germline assignment: CDR1 MDHEN and CDR2 SYDVKM. The CDR3 extends over 14 amino acids. The CDR3 is CASMVSSYNSPLHF. DNA of the CDR3: TGTGCCAGCATGGTCAGCTCCTATAATTCACCCCTCCACTTT.

The chain is built from TRBV9 and TRBJ2-7; no firm D call. The CDR3 runs to 13 residues. Germline V gene lookup returns CDR1 SGDLS and CDR2 YYNGEE. Trimming pared 0 bases from V and 3 bases from J, leaving 7 bases between. The DNA for the CDR3 is TGTGCCAGCAGCGTAGAATCGGGCTACGAGCAGTACTTC. It translates to CASSVESGYEQYF.

V is TRBV5-6 and J is TRBJ1-5; maybe TRBD1 (5 bases). This CDR3 is built from 16 residues. The ends were cut back, 4 bases at V and 2 bases at J, with 16 bases in the middle. Germline assignment: CDR1 SGHDT and CDR2 YYEEEE. CDR3 sequence reads: CASSPRGTFGNQPQHF. In nucleotides, the CDR3 is TGTGCCAGCAGCCCCCGGGGGACCTTTGGCAATCAGCCCCAGCATTTT.

The chain employs TRBV7-2 and TRBJ2-2; 11 bases fit TRBD2. Germline values: CDR1 SGHTA, CDR2 FQGNSA. The CDR3 is 18 residues long. V was clipped by 1 base and J by 0 bases; unmatched bases: 4. The CDR3 sequence is CASSLVASGGPNTGELFF. The CDR3 DNA follows: TGTGCCAGCAGCTTAGTGGCTAGCGGGGGGCCGAACACCGGGGAGCTGTTTTTT.

The V gene is TRBV28, the J gene TRBJ2-7; TRBD1 aligns across 8 bases. V lost 6 bases to trimming and J lost 6 bases; unmatched junction nucleotides: 10. The CDR3 is made up of 14 amino acids. The germline gives CDR1 MDHEN, CDR2 SYDVKM. The CDR3 coding sequence is TGTGCCAGCAGGACCTCAGGGGGCCCGGGCGAGCAGTACTTC. This translates into CASRTSGGPGEQYF.

This chain joins TRBV7-9 and TRBJ2-1; 10 nucleotides match TRBD1. The V gene's germline CDR1 is SEHNR and CDR2 FQNEAQ (reference sequence). The J segment lost 2 bases and the V segment lost 1 base, leaving 8 bases of the junction unmatched. The CDR3 length is 18 residues. The CDR3 DNA reads TGTGCCAGCAGCTTAGGGTGGACAGGGGGATCGACCTACAATGAGCAGTTCTTC. Protein sequence: CASSLGWTGGSTYNEQFF. Combining the CDR3 with reference TRBV7-9 and TRBJ2-1 gives the whole variable domain DTGVSQNPRHKITKRGQNVTFRCDPISEHNRLYWYRQTLGQGPEFLTYFQNEAQLEKSRLLSDRFSAERPKGSFSTLEIQRTEQGDSAMYLCASSLGWTGGSTYNEQFFGPGTRLTVL.

The chain joins TRBV19 to TRBJ1-5, with D perhaps TRBD1 (5 bases). The V gene's germline CDR1 is LNHDA and CDR2 SQIVND (reference sequence). The CDR3 sequence is 13 residues long. The V gene lost 0 bases and the J gene lost 6 bases, with 6 bases spanning the gap. The CDR3 sequence is CASSIDRAQPQHF. The CDR3 nucleotides read TGTGCCAGTAGTATAGACAGGGCTCAGCCCCAGCATTTT.